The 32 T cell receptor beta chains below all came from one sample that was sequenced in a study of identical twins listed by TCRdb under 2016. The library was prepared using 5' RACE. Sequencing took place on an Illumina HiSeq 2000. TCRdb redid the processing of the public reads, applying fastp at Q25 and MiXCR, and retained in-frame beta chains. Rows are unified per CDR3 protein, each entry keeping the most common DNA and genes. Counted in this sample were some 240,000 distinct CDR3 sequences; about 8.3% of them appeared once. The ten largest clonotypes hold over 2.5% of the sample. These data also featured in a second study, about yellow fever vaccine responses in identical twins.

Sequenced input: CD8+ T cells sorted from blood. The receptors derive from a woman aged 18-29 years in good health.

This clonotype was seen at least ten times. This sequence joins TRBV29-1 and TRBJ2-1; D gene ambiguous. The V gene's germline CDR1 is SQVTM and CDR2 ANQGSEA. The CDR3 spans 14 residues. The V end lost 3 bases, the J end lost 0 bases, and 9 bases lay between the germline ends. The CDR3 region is CSVDWISSYNEQFF. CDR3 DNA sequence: TGCAGCGTTGATTGGATAAGCTCCTACAATGAGCAGTTCTTC.

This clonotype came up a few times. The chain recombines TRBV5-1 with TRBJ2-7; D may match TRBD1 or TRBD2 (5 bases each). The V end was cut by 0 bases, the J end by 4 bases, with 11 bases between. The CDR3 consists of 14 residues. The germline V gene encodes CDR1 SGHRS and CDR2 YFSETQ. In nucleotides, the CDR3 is TGCGCCAGCAGCTTGGAGGGACCCCTGTACGAGCAGTACTTC. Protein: CASSLEGPLYEQYF.

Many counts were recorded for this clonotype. CDR3 coding DNA: TGTGCCAGCAGCATCAGGGGTGGCTACACCTTC. Translated, it gives CASSIRGGYTF. V usage is TRBV7-9 and J usage is TRBJ1-2, with D tentatively TRBD1 (6 bases). Between the trimmed V and J ends, which lost 5 bases and 7 bases, there was a span of 8 bases. Germline-derived CDR1 and CDR2 are SEHNR and FQNEAQ (reference sequence). The CDR3 has 11 residues.

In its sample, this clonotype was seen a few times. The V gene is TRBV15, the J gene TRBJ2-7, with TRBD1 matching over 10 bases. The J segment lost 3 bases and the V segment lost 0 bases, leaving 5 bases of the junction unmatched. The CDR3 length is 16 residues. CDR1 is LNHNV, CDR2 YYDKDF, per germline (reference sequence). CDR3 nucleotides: TGTGCCACCAGCAGAGACCCGGGACAGGGGAGCTACGAGCAGTACTTC. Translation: CATSRDPGQGSYEQYF.

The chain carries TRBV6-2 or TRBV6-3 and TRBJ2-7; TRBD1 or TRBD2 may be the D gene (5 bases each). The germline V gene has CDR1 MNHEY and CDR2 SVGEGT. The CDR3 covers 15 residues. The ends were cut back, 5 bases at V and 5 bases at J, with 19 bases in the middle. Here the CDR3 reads CASSGFGEGYDEQYF. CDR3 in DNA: TGTGCCAGCAGTGGGTTTGGAGAGGGGTACGACGAGCAGTACTTC.

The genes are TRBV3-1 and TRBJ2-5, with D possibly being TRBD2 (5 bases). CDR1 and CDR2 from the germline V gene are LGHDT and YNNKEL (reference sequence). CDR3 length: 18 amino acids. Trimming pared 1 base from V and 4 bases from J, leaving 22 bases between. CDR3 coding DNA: TGTGCCAGCAGCCAAGTTCTTAGCCGAGCGGAAGGGTCAGAGACCCAGTACTTC. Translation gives CASSQVLSRAEGSETQYF.

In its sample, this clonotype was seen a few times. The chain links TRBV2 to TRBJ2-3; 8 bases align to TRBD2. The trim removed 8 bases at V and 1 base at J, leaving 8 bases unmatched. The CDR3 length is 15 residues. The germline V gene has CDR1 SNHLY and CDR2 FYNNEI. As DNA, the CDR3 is TGTGCCAGCGGGGGACTAGTGGACGGCACAGATACGCAGTATTTT. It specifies CASGGLVDGTDTQYF.

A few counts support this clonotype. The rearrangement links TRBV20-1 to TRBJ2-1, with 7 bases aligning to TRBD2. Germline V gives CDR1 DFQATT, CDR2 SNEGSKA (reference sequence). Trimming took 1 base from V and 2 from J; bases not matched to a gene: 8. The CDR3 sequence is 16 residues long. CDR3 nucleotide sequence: TGCAGTGCTAGAGTTTGGCCTAGCGGAACCTACAATGAGCAGTTCTTC. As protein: CSARVWPSGTYNEQFF.

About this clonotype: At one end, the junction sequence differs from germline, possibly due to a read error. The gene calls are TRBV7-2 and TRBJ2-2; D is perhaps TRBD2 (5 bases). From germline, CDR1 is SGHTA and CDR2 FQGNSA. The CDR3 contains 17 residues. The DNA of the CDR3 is TGTGCCAGCAGCCCTAACCCACTAGGGTCGAACACCGGGGAGCAGTTTTTT. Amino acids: CASSPNPLGSNTGEQFF. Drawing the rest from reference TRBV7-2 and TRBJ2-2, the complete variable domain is GAGVSQSPSNKVTEKGKDVELRCDPISGHTALYWYRQSLGQGLEFLIYFQGNSAPDKSGLPSDRFSAERTGGSVSTLTIQRTQQEDSAVYLCASSPNPLGSNTGEQFFGEGSRLTVL.

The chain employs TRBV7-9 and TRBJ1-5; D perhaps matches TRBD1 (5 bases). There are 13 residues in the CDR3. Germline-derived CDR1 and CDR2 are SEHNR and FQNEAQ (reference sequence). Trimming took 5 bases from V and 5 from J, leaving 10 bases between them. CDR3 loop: CASSMDTDQPQHF. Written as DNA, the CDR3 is TGTGCCAGCAGCATGGACACTGATCAGCCCCAGCATTTT.

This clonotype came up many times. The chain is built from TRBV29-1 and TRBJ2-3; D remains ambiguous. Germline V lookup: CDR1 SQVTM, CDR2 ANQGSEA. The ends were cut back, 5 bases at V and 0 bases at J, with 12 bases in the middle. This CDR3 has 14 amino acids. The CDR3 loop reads CSVYKTPSTDTQYF. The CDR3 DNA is TGCAGCGTTTATAAGACACCTAGCACAGATACGCAGTATTTT.

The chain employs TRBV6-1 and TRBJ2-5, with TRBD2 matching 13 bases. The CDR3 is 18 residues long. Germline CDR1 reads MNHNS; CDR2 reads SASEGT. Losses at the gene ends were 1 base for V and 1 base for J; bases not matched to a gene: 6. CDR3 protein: CASSEGTSGRWIQETQYF. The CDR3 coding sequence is TGTGCCAGCAGTGAAGGGACTAGCGGGAGATGGATCCAAGAGACCCAGTACTTC.

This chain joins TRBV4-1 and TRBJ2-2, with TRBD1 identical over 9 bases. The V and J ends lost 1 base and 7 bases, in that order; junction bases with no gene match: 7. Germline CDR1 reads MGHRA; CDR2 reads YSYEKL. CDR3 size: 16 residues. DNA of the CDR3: TGCGCCAGCAGCCAAGTAGGGACAGGGCAAGGCGGGGAGCTGTTTTTT. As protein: CASSQVGTGQGGELFF.

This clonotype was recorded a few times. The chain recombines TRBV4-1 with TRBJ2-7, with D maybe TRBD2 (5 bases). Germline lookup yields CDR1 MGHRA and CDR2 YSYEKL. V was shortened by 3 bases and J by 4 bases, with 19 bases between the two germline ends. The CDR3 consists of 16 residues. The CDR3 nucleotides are TGCGCCAGCAGCCACGCTTTAGCACCCGGGGAGTACGAGCAGTACTTC. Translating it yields CASSHALAPGEYEQYF.

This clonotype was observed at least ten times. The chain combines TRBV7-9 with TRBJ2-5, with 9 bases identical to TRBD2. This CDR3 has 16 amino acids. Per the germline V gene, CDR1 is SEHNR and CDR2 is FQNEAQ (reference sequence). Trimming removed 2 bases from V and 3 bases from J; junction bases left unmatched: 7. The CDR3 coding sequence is TGTGCCAGCAGCTTAATTGAAGCGGGGGGAGAAGAGACCCAGTACTTC. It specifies CASSLIEAGGEETQYF.

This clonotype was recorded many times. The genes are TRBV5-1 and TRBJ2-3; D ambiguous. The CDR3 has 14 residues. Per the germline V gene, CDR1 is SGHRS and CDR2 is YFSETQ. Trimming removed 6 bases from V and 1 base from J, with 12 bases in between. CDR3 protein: CASKFMMGTDTQYF. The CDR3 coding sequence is TGCGCCAGCAAGTTTATGATGGGCACAGATACGCAGTATTTT.

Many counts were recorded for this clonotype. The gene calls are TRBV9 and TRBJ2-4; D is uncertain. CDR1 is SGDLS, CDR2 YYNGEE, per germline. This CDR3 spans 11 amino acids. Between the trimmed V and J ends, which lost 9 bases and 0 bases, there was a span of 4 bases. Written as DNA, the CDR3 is TGTGCCATAATAGCCAAAAACATTCAGTACTTC. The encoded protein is CAIIAKNIQYF.

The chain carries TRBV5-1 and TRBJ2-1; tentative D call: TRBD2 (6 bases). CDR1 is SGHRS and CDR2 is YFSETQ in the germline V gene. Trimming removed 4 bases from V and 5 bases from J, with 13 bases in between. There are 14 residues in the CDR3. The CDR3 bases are TGCGCCAGCAGCCCGGGACTTAGTGACAATGAGCAGTTCTTC. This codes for CASSPGLSDNEQFF.

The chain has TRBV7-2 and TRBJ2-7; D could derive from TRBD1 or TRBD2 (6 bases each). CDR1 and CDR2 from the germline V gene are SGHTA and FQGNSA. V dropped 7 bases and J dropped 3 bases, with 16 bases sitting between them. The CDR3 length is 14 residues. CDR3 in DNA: TGTGCCAGCAACACGGGGGACACGGTCTACGAGCAGTACTTC. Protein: CASNTGDTVYEQYF.

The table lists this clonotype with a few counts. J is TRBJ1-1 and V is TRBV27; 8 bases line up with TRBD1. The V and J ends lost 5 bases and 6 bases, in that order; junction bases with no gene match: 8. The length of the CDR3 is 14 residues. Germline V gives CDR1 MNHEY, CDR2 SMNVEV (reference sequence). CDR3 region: CASSDRGWGAEAFF. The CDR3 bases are TGTGCCAGCAGTGACAGGGGATGGGGGGCTGAAGCTTTCTTT.

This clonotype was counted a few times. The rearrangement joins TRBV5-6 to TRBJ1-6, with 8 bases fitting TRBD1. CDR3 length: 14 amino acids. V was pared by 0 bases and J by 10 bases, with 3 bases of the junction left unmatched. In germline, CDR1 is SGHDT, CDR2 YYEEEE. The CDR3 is CASSLGTGNSPLHF. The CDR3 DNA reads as TGTGCCAGCAGCTTGGGGACAGGGAACTCACCCCTCCACTTT.

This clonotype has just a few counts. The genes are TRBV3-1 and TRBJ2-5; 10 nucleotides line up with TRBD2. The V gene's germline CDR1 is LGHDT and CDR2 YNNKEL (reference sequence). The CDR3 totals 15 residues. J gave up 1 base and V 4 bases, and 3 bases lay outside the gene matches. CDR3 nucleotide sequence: TGTGCCAGCAGCCCGAGCGGGGGGGCCCAAGAGACCCAGTACTTC. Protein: CASSPSGGAQETQYF.

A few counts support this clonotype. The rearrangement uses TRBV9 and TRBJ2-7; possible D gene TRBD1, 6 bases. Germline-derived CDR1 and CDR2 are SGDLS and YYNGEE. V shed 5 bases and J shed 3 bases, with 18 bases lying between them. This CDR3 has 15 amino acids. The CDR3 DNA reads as TGTGCCAGCAGGACTACTACAGGGACCCTCTACGAGCAGTACTTC. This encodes CASRTTTGTLYEQYF.

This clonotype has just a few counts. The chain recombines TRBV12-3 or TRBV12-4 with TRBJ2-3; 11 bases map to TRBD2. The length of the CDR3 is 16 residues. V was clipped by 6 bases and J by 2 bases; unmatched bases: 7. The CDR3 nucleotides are TGTGCCAGCAGGGGGGGACTAGCGGATCTCACAGATACGCAGTATTTT. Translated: CASRGGLADLTDTQYF.

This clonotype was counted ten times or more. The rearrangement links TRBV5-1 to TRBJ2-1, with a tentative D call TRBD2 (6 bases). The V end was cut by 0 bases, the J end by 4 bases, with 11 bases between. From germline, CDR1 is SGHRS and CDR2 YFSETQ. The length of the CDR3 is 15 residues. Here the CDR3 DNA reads TGCGCCAGCAGCTTGGGACTAGAGATTTACAATGAGCAGTTCTTC. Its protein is CASSLGLEIYNEQFF.

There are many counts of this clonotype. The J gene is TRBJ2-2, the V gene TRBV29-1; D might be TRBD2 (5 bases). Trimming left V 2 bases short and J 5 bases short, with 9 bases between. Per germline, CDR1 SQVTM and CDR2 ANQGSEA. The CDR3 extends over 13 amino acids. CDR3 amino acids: CSVESSGTGELFF. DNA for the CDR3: TGCAGCGTTGAAAGCTCGGGGACCGGGGAGCTGTTTTTT.

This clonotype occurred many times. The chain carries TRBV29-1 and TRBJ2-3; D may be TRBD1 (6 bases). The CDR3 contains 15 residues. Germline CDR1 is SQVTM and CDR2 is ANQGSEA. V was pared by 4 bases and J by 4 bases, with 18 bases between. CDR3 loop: CSVGLVGGDADTQYF. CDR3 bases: TGCAGCGTTGGATTGGTTGGGGGCGACGCAGATACGCAGTATTTT.

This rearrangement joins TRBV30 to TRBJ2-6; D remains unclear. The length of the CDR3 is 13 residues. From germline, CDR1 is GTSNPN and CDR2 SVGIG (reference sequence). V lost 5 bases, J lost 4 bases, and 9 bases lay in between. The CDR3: CAWDPLGANVLTF. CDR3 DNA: TGTGCCTGGGATCCCTTGGGGGCCAACGTCCTGACTTTC.

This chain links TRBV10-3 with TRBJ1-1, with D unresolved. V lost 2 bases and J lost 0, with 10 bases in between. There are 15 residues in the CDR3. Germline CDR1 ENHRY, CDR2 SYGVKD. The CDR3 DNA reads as TGTGCCATCAGTGAGCTAGCAGGACTGAACACTGAAGCTTTCTTT. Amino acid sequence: CAISELAGLNTEAFF.

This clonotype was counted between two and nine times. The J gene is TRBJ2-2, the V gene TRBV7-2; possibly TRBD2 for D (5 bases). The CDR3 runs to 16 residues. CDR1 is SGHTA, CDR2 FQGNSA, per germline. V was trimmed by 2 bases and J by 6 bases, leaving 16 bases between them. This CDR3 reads CASSLRGLPRPGELFF. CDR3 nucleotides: TGTGCCAGCAGCTTAAGAGGACTCCCAAGGCCCGGGGAGCTGTTTTTT. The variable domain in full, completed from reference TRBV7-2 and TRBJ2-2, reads GAGVSQSPSNKVTEKGKDVELRCDPISGHTALYWYRQSLGQGLEFLIYFQGNSAPDKSGLPSDRFSAERTGGSVSTLTIQRTQQEDSAVYLCASSLRGLPRPGELFFGEGSRLTVL.

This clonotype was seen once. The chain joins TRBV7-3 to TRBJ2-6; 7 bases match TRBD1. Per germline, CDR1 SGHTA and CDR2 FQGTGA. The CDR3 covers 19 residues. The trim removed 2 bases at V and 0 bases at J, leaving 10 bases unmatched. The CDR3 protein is CASSLGSGTVFSGANVLTF. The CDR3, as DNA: TGTGCCAGCAGCTTAGGGTCGGGGACAGTTTTCTCTGGGGCCAACGTCCTGACTTTC.

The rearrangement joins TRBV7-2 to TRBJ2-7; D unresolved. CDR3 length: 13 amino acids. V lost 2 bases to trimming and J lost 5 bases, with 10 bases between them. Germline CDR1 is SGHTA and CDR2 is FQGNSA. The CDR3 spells CASSLQSWDEQYF. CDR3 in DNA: TGTGCCAGCAGCTTACAGAGTTGGGACGAGCAGTACTTC.